What follows is one TCR beta chain and its context. The target antigen is unknown. This specimen comes from a study of cytomegalovirus exposure and HLA in healthy donors. 13 Jbeta primers and 60 Vbeta primers were used for the PCR. In the authors' workflow: In a later analysis, some 80 million unique TCR beta chains included roughly 11 million shared by two or more donors. Clones were read by immunoSEQ multiplex PCR, and TCRdb kept only the in-frame ones, dropping some. The V and J calls and the clone size are those of that table, but D and trimming were determined from the DNA. The repertoire consists of about 200,000 clones, with over 65% occurring once and the leading ten covering about 0.092%. V lost 7 bases and J lost 5; bases outside the gene matches: 9. CDR1 is SEHNR and CDR2 is FQNEAQ in the germline V gene (reference sequence). This CDR3 region has 14 residues. Study outcomes and limitations: By HLA locus, TCR association rates varied in a later analysis, with DRB1 showing the most and HLA-C the fewest. TCR beta chain V- and J-gene trimming was linked, in a later analysis, to a missense variant in DCLRE1C. Researchers reported in a later analysis that common viral pathogens appeared linked to several top clusters.

The origin of this receptor is a boy between 2 and 10 years old in good health and CMV-seronegative. The rearrangement uses TRBV7-9 and TRBJ2-7; 9 bases map to TRBD1. The sequenced sample consisted of PBMCs. The DNA for the CDR3 is TGTGCCAGCAAACCGGGACAGGGTTATGACGAGCAGTACTTC. This encodes CASKPGQGYDEQYF.